The 29 T cell receptor beta chains given below trace back to one sample, sequenced in a study of Graves' ophthalmopathy and Graves' hyperthyroidism. RNA transcripts yielded amplified TCR beta CDR3 regions. HTBI primers served in a first-round RT-PCR, which a second-round multiplex PCR followed. Using its own MiXCR run on the multiplex PCR reads, TCRdb lists one record per CDR3 protein. The sample has 350,000 or so distinct CDR3 sequences, 15% to 20% seen once. Sequenced input: peripheral blood. These receptors were taken from an adult man with Graves' ophthalmopathy.

This clonotype appeared many times. J is TRBJ2-7 and V is TRBV20-1; possibly TRBD1 for D (6 bases). Germline-derived CDR1 and CDR2 are DFQATT and SNEGSKA (reference sequence). CDR3 length: 13 amino acids. Trimming removed 1 base from V and 3 bases from J, with 10 bases in between. This CDR3 reads CSARVHRDYEQYF. The CDR3 nucleotides are TGCAGTGCTAGAGTCCACAGGGACTACGAGCAGTACTTC.

This clonotype has at least ten counts. V and J are TRBV28 and TRBJ2-6, with D unresolved. Germline CDR1 and CDR2: MDHEN and SYDVKM. This CDR3 is built from 15 residues. Between the trimmed V and J ends, which lost 10 bases and 3 bases, there was a span of 16 bases. This CDR3 is CATKVIGGGANVLTF. The CDR3 DNA sequence: TGTGCCACCAAAGTTATCGGTGGTGGGGCCAACGTCCTGACTTTC.

This clonotype was picked up many times. This chain connects TRBV5-1 to TRBJ2-5, with D tentatively TRBD1 (5 bases). This CDR3 region has 14 residues. The germline V gene has CDR1 SGHRS and CDR2 YFSETQ. Trimming pared 4 bases from V and 2 bases from J, leaving 12 bases between. CDR3: CASSLQDPQETQYF. CDR3 bases: TGCGCCAGCAGCCTACAGGATCCGCAAGAGACCCAGTACTTC. The whole variable domain, remainder taken from reference TRBV5-1 and TRBJ2-5, is KAGVTQTPRYLIKTRGQQVTLSCSPISGHRSVSWYQQTPGQGLQFLFEYFSETQRNKGNFPGRFSGRQFSNSRSEMNVSTLELGDSALYLCASSLQDPQETQYFGPGTRLLVL.

This clonotype has at least ten counts. The chain joins TRBV5-4 to TRBJ1-1; no definite D call. CDR1 and CDR2 from the germline V gene are SGHNT and YYREEE (reference sequence). V was clipped by 3 bases and J by 0 bases, with 6 bases between them. The CDR3 sequence is 13 residues long. DNA for the CDR3: TGTGCCAGCAGCTCACCAGTGAACACTGAAGCTTTCTTT. This encodes CASSSPVNTEAFF. Full variable domain (outside the CDR3, taken from reference TRBV5-4 and TRBJ1-1): ETGVTQSPTHLIKTRGQQVTLRCSSQSGHNTVSWYQQALGQGPQFIFQYYREEENGRGNFPPRFSGLQFPNYSSELNVNALELDDSALYLCASSSPVNTEAFFGQGTRLTVV.

In this sample, this clonotype turned up many times. The rearrangement joins TRBV5-8 to TRBJ2-7; possible D gene TRBD2, 6 bases. V shed 0 bases and J shed 3 bases, with 10 bases lying between them. This CDR3 is built from 14 residues. Germline V gene lookup returns CDR1 SGHTS and CDR2 YDEGEE. The CDR3 nucleotides read TGTGCCAGCAGCTTGGAGGAGGGGATCTACGAGCAGTACTTC. It codes for CASSLEEGIYEQYF.

Note on this clonotype: The junction shows a germline mismatch at one end, possibly a read error. The V call is TRBV20-1, the J call TRBJ2-7, with D perhaps matching TRBD2 (6 bases). This CDR3 spans 16 amino acids. Germline CDR1 is DFQATT and CDR2 is SNEGSKA (reference sequence). The CDR3 DNA is TGCAGTGCTAGAGATCGGGGGATTGGCTACTCCTACGAGCAGTCCTTC. Protein sequence: CSARDRGIGYSYEQSF.

A word on this clonotype: A read error may account for a junction end that differs from germline. V usage is TRBV7-2 and J usage is TRBJ2-5; D is ambiguous. The CDR3 consists of 14 residues. Per germline, CDR1 SGHTA and CDR2 FQGNSA. This CDR3 reads CASRLTSYQETQYF. The CDR3 DNA is TGTGCCAGCAGATTAACATCATACCAAGAGACACAGTACTTC.

Concerning this clonotype itself: An end of the junction differs from the germline gene, which may be a read error. The genes are TRBV5-1 and TRBJ1-2; 8 bases are shared with TRBD1. Germline V CDR1 and CDR2: SGHRS, YFSETQ. The CDR3 totals 16 residues. The CDR3 DNA follows: TGCGCCAGCAGCCCGGGACAGGTCAATAATAACTATGGCTACATCTTC. Its protein is CASSPGQVNNNYGYIF.

This clonotype appeared a few times. The chain carries TRBV12-3 or TRBV12-4 and TRBJ1-3; no definite D call. The V and J ends lost 2 bases and 8 bases respectively, with 4 bases between them. This CDR3 has 11 amino acids. CDR3 bases: TGTGCCAGCAGTTTACGGGACACCATATATTTT. Its protein is CASSLRDTIYF.

This clonotype was observed at least ten times. CDR3 residues: CATEASFDRVGETQYF. In nucleotides, the CDR3 is TGTGCCACCGAGGCGAGTTTCGACAGGGTAGGAGAGACCCAGTACTTC. This sequence joins TRBV24-1 and TRBJ2-5; 7 bases map to TRBD1. Germline V CDR1 and CDR2: KGHDR, SFDVKD. There are 16 residues in the CDR3. J lost 4 bases, V lost 9 bases, and 16 bases had no gene match.

This clonotype came up many times. V gene TRBV5-1 combines with J gene TRBJ1-2, with a weak D call TRBD1 (5 bases). Germline assignment: CDR1 SGHRS and CDR2 YFSETQ. The CDR3 sequence is 14 residues long. The V and J ends lost 4 bases and 3 bases respectively, with 13 bases between them. The CDR3 nucleotides read TGCGCCAGCAGCGTATCCAGGGACCACTATGGCTACACCTTC. Its protein product is CASSVSRDHYGYTF.

This clonotype showed up many times. This chain uses TRBV6-2 or TRBV6-3 with TRBJ2-2; 8 bases fit TRBD2. The CDR3 runs 15 residues. Trimming took 4 bases from V and 4 from J; bases not matched to a gene: 5. Germline V gives CDR1 MNHEY, CDR2 SVGEGT. For the CDR3, the DNA is TGTGCCAGCAGTTTGAGCGGGAGAGGCACCGGGGAGCTGTTTTTT. It yields the protein CASSLSGRGTGELFF.

This clonotype was recorded at least ten times. The chain links TRBV7-2 to TRBJ1-6; tentative D call: TRBD1 (6 bases). The CDR3 loop spans 15 amino acids. Germline values: CDR1 SGHTA, CDR2 FQGNSA. Trimming took 2 bases from V and 7 from J, leaving 12 bases between them. As DNA, the CDR3 is TGTGCCAGCAGCTTAAGGGGGGCTGGGAATTCACCCCTCCACTTT. Translated: CASSLRGAGNSPLHF.

The sample holds one count of this clonotype. The J gene is TRBJ2-5, the V gene TRBV20-1; D may be TRBD1 or TRBD2 (6 bases each). Germline V lookup: CDR1 DFQATT, CDR2 SNEGSKA (reference sequence). The CDR3 runs to 12 residues. Deletions cut 3 bases from V and 4 bases from J, with 9 bases between. The CDR3: CSASWGAETQYF. The CDR3, as DNA: TGCAGTGCTAGTTGGGGGGCAGAGACCCAGTACTTC.

This clonotype was counted at least ten times. The chain carries TRBV5-1 and TRBJ2-1, with D possibly being TRBD2 (6 bases). This CDR3 region has 14 residues. CDR1 is SGHRS and CDR2 is YFSETQ in the germline V gene. The V end lost 3 bases, the J end lost 5 bases, and 12 bases lay between the germline ends. The chain's CDR3 is CASSWLATNNEQFF. CDR3 coding DNA: TGCGCCAGCAGCTGGCTAGCGACGAACAATGAGCAGTTCTTC.

There are many counts of this clonotype. This rearrangement joins TRBV20-1 to TRBJ2-2; D call uncertain. This CDR3 has 13 amino acids. Between the trimmed V and J ends, which lost 4 bases and 0 bases, there was a span of 6 bases. The germline V gene encodes CDR1 DFQATT and CDR2 SNEGSKA (reference sequence). DNA of the CDR3: TGCAGTGCTATCCCCCCGAACACCGGGGAGCTGTTTTTT. This sequence encodes CSAIPPNTGELFF.

This clonotype was found many times. The chain links TRBV30 to TRBJ2-5; a weak D match, TRBD1 (5 bases). The V end was cut by 0 bases, the J end by 5 bases, with 10 bases between. The germline V gene encodes CDR1 GTSNPN and CDR2 SVGIG (reference sequence). This CDR3 region has 13 residues. The CDR3 DNA follows: TGTGCCTGGAGTGTAGGGGTTAGGGAGACCCAGTACTTC. Protein product: CAWSVGVRETQYF.

The sample holds many counts of this clonotype. DNA for the CDR3: TGTGCCAGCAGTGAAGCGTGGGGGGGAAACTCCTACGAGCAGTACTTC. This gives the protein CASSEAWGGNSYEQYF. This chain uses TRBV6-1 with TRBJ2-7; 7 bases match TRBD2. CDR1 and CDR2 (germline): MNHNS, SASEGT. V shed 0 bases, J shed 0 bases, and the junction held 5 bases outside the gene matches. The CDR3 runs to 16 residues.

This clonotype was seen ten or more times. The chain is built from TRBV19 and TRBJ2-6; no clear D gene. With 7 bases removed from V and 0 bases from J, the gap between germline ends came to 7 bases. The CDR3 length is 14 residues. Germline V gives CDR1 LNHDA, CDR2 SQIVND (reference sequence). The CDR3 loop reads CASTFGSGANVLTF. CDR3 DNA: TGTGCCAGTACTTTTGGCTCTGGGGCCAACGTCCTGACTTTC.

This clonotype appeared many times. The CDR3 reads CSARDFVKDRSFEQYF. DNA for the CDR3: TGCAGTGCTAGAGATTTTGTAAAGGACCGTTCGTTCGAGCAGTACTTC. The chain employs TRBV20-1 and TRBJ2-7; D unclear. Trimming took 0 bases from V and 6 from J, leaving 21 bases between them. Germline lookup yields CDR1 DFQATT and CDR2 SNEGSKA (reference sequence). This CDR3 has 16 residues.

Ten or more counts support this clonotype. V and J are TRBV20-1 and TRBJ2-4, with D possibly being TRBD1 or TRBD2 (6 bases each). Trimming left V 5 bases short and J 0 bases short, with 11 bases between. Germline V gene data show CDR1 as DFQATT and CDR2 as SNEGSKA (reference sequence). This CDR3 contains 14 residues. CDR3 sequence: CSARGPVAKNIQYF. The CDR3 DNA reads TGCAGTGCTCGGGGGCCGGTAGCCAAAAACATTCAGTACTTC.

This clonotype showed up many times. The rearrangement joins TRBV3-1 to TRBJ2-5, with 8 bases that match TRBD1. In germline, CDR1 is LGHDT, CDR2 YNNKEL (reference sequence). This CDR3 region has 14 residues. V was pared by 3 bases and J by 5 bases, with 5 bases of the junction left unmatched. DNA of the CDR3: TGTGCCAGCAGCCACATGGACAGGGTTGAGACCCAGTACTTC. Translation: CASSHMDRVETQYF.

This clonotype came up many times. The gene calls are TRBV12-3 or TRBV12-4 and TRBJ1-1; possible D gene TRBD1, 6 bases. The CDR3 length is 15 residues. V was pared by 2 bases and J by 5 bases, with 15 bases between. CDR3 DNA sequence: TGTGCCAGCAGTTTACATGGACAGTGGGGGACTGAAGCTTTCTTT. This gives the protein CASSLHGQWGTEAFF.

This clonotype was recorded at least ten times. J is TRBJ1-6 and V is TRBV3-1; D is possibly TRBD1 (5 bases). CDR3 length equals 14 residues. CDR1 is LGHDT and CDR2 is YNNKEL in the germline V gene (reference sequence). V was pared by 2 bases and J by 9 bases, with 11 bases between. CDR3 nucleotides: TGTGCCAGCAGCCAAAGGCAGGGTGGTTCACCCCTCCACTTT. Translated, it gives CASSQRQGGSPLHF.

Only a few counts were recorded for this clonotype. This chain joins TRBV6-1 and TRBJ2-5; possible D gene TRBD1, 6 bases. CDR1 and CDR2 (germline): MNHNS, SASEGT. V lost 10 bases, J lost 5 bases, and 17 bases lay in between. The CDR3 loop spans 13 amino acids. The CDR3 loop is CAITRDIAETQYF. As DNA, the CDR3 is TGTGCCATCACCCGGGACATCGCGGAGACCCAGTACTTC.

This clonotype was picked up many times. The gene calls are TRBV6-5 and TRBJ2-7, with D possibly being TRBD1 (6 bases). The V and J ends lost 7 bases and 2 bases respectively, with 12 bases between them. Per the germline V gene, CDR1 is MNHEY and CDR2 is SVGAGI. This CDR3 is built from 13 residues. In DNA, the CDR3 is TGTGCCAGCAACCACAGGGCCACCTACGAGCAGTACTTC. Its translation is CASNHRATYEQYF.

This clonotype was picked up many times. V usage is TRBV28 and J usage is TRBJ2-7; TRBD2 might be the D (6 bases). The germline V gene has CDR1 MDHEN and CDR2 SYDVKM. The ends were cut back, 5 bases at V and 0 bases at J, with 17 bases in the middle. The CDR3 loop spans 16 amino acids. The CDR3 sequence: CASSTPGALSSYEQYF. The CDR3 region has the DNA TGTGCCAGCAGTACCCCGGGAGCTCTGAGCTCCTACGAGCAGTACTTC.

This clonotype was counted only a few times. J is TRBJ2-7 and V is TRBV18; 8 bases are shared with TRBD1. Germline V CDR1 and CDR2: KGHSH, LQKENI. The CDR3 length is 14 residues. V was pared by 4 bases and J by 2 bases, with 4 bases of the junction left unmatched. The CDR3 DNA follows: TGTGCCAGCTCACTGGGACAGGTAGCCTACGAGCAGTACTTC. Its protein product is CASSLGQVAYEQYF. Full variable domain (outside the CDR3, taken from reference TRBV18 and TRBJ2-7): NAGVMQNPRHLVRRRGQEARLRCSPMKGHSHVYWYRQLPEEGLKFMVYLQKENIIDESGMPKERFSAEFPKEGPSILRIQQVVRGDSAAYFCASSLGQVAYEQYFGPGTRLTVT.

This clonotype was detected ten times or more. The chain links TRBV6-5 to TRBJ2-7; 7 positions match TRBD1. Germline loops: CDR1 MNHEY, CDR2 SVGAGI. The CDR3 sequence is 14 residues long. V was pared by 2 bases and J by 3 bases, with 4 bases of the junction left unmatched. CDR3 nucleotide sequence: TGTGCCAGCAGTTACCTGGACAGGATCTACGAGCAGTACTTC. It encodes CASSYLDRIYEQYF.